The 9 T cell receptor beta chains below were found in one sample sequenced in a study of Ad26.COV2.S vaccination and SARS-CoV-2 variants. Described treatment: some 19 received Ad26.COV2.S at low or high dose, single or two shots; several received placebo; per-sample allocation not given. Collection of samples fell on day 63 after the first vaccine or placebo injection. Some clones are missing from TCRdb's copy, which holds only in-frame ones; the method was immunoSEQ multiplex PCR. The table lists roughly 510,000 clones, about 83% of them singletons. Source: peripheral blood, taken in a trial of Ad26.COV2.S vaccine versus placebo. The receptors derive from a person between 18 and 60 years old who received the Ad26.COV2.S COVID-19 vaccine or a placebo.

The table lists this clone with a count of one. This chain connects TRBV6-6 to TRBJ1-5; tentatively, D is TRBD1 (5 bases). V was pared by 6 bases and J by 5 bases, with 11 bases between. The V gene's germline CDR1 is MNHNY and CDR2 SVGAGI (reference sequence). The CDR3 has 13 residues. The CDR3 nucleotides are TGTGCCAGCAGCTCCCTAGGGGATCAGCCCCAGCATTTT. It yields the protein CASSSLGDQPQHF.

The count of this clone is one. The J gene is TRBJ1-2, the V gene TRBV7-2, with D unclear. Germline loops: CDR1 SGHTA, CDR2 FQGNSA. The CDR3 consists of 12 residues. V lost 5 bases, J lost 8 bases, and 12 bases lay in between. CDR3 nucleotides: TGTGCCAGCAGCCCGTGGACTAGGGGCTACACCTTC. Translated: CASSPWTRGYTF.

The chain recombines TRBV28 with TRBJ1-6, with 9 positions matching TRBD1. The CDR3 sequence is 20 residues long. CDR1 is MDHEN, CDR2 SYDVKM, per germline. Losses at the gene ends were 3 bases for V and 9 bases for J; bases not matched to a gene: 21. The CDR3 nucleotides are TGTGCCAGCAGTTTCCCATCTACTGTCCTCCGACAGGGGGTTACTTCACCCCTCCACTTT. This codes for CASSFPSTVLRQGVTSPLHF.

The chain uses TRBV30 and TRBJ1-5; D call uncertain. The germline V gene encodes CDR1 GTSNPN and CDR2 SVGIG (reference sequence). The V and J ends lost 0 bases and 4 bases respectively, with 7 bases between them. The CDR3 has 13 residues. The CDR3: CAWSVELNQPQHF. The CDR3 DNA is TGTGCCTGGAGTGTTGAATTAAATCAGCCCCAGCATTTT. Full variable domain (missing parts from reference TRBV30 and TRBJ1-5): SQTIHQWPATLVQPVGSPLSLECTVEGTSNPNLYWYRQAAGRGLQLLFYSVGIGQISSEVPQNLSASRPQDRQFILSSKKLLLSDSGFYLCAWSVELNQPQHFGDGTRLSIL.

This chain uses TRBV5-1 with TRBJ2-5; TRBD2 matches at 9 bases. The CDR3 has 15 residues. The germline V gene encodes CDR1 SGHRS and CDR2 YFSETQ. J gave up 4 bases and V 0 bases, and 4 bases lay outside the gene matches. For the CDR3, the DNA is TGCGCCAGCAGCTTGGTTGGAGCGGGAGGAGAGACCCAGTACTTC. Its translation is CASSLVGAGGETQYF.

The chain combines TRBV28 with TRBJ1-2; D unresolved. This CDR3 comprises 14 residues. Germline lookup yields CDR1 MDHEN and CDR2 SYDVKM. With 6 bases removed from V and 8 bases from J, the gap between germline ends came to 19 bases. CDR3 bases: TGTGCCAGCAGGAAGACGGGAGCCCTTAGGGGCTACACCTTC. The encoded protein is CASRKTGALRGYTF.

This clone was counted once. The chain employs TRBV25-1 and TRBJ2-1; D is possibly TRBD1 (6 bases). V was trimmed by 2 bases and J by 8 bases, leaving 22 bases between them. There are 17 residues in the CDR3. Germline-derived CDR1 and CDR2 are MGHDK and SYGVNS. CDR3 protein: CASSESSTGLFRHEQFF. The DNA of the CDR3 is TGTGCCAGCAGTGAAAGCTCAACAGGGCTCTTCAGACATGAGCAGTTCTTC.

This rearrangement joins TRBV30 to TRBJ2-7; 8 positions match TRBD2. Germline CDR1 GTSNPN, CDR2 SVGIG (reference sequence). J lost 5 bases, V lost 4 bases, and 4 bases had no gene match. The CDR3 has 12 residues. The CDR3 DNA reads TGTGCCTGGACTCGCGGGAGGCACGAGCAGTACTTC. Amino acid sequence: CAWTRGRHEQYF.

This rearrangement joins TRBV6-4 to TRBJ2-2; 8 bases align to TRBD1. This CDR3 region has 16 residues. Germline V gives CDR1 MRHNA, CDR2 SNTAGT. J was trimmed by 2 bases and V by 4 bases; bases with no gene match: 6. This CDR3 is CASSAGTGVNTGELFF. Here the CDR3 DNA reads TGTGCCAGCAGTGCCGGGACAGGAGTTAACACCGGGGAGCTGTTTTTT.